This TCR beta chain was sequenced in a study of control samples from healthy donors and cancer patients. Turning to this clone: Within the sample, other DNA sequences also encode this same CDR3.

This CDR3 has 13 residues. The ends were cut back, 0 bases at V and 4 bases at J, with 7 bases in the middle. Germline V gives CDR1 GTSNPN, CDR2 SVGIG (reference sequence). Assay used: immunoSEQ multiplex PCR; TCRdb lists only in-frame clones, some missing. The sample records around 120,000 clones, 80% to 95% being singletons. This receptor was obtained from a woman between 18 and 29 years old in good health. The sequencing sample was made of blood. The chain recombines TRBV30 with TRBJ1-5; D gene uncertain. CDR3 region: CAWSVRRNQPQHF. The CDR3 DNA reads TGTGCCTGGAGTGTACGGCGGAATCAGCCCCAGCATTTT.